Sequencing of this T cell receptor (beta chain) was carried out in a study of cytomegalovirus exposure and HLA in healthy donors. Primers for the PCR totalled 60 Vbeta and 13 Jbeta. Generated by immunoSEQ multiplex PCR, the TCRdb table keeps only in-frame clones and is missing some. The table lists under 200,000 clones. CDR3 length: 11 residues. Germline-derived CDR1 and CDR2 are SQVTM and ANQGSEA. Deletions cut 4 bases from V and 1 base from J, with 4 bases between. The rearrangement uses TRBV29-1 and TRBJ1-2; no clear D. Sequencing was carried out using PBMCs. The source of this sequence is a man aged 25-45 years in good health and CMV-seronegative. The CDR3 DNA is TGCAGCGTTGGCAGTAACTATGGCTACACCTTC. Translation: CSVGSNYGYTF.